One and the same sample provided the 22 T cell receptor beta chains below, sequenced in a study of metastatic and nonmetastatic thyroid tumors (dated by TCRdb to the early 2020s). Before undergoing thyroid surgery, none of the patients had been given any kind of treatment. The library came from PCR. The listed sequencing device is Illumina HiSeq 4000. TCRdb trimmed the raw reads at Q25, called clones with MiXCR and kept productive beta chains. Within this sample are approximately 6,100 clones, with over 25% of them counted one time only. 47% of the sample is held by the ten biggest clonotypes. The specimen was adjacent normal tissue. The receptors were sampled from a female donor with papillary thyroid cancer or a benign thyroid nodule (not recorded which). Some clones in this sample may be carry-over from other donors' samples.

The chain carries TRBV9 and TRBJ1-4; tentative D call: TRBD1 (5 bases). Germline-derived CDR1 and CDR2 are SGDLS and YYNGEE. The CDR3 loop spans 13 amino acids. V lost 3 bases to trimming and J lost 8 bases, with 11 bases between them. The CDR3: CASSGPGREKLFF. CDR3 sequence (DNA): TGTGCCAGCAGCGGACCGGGGCGAGAAAAACTGTTTTTT.

The chain carries TRBV12-3 or TRBV12-4 and TRBJ2-7; TRBD1 matches 10 bases. This CDR3 contains 14 residues. V gave up 6 bases and J gave up 6 bases; unmatched junction bases: 8. For the CDR3, the DNA is TGTGCCAGCAGCCTGGGACAGGGGAGTTCCGAGCAGTACTTC. Amino acids: CASSLGQGSSEQYF.

This clone was counted at least ten times. This chain uses TRBV11-2 with TRBJ2-3; 7 bases are shared with TRBD2. The V gene end was trimmed by 3 bases and the J gene end by 11 bases; junction bases not matched to a gene: 11. The V gene's germline CDR1 is SGHAT and CDR2 FQNNGV. The CDR3 length is 14 residues. The CDR3, as DNA: TGTGCCAGCAGCTTGGGGGGAGGGACCGAGGGGCAGTATTTT. Its protein is CASSLGGGTEGQYF. Looking up the rest from reference TRBV11-2 and TRBJ2-3 gives the full variable domain: EAGVAQSPRYKIIEKRQSVAFWCNPISGHATLYWYQQILGQGPKLLIQFQNNGVVDDSQLPKDRFSAERLKGVDSTLKIQPAKLEDSAVYLCASSLGGGTEGQYFGPGTRLTVL.

A word on this clone: The junction departs from the called germline gene at one end, perhaps through a read error. V gene TRBV20-1 combines with J gene TRBJ2-7; 12 nucleotides match TRBD2. This CDR3 is built from 13 residues. Germline lookup yields CDR1 DFQATT and CDR2 SNEGSKA (reference sequence). CDR3 sequence (DNA): TGCAGTGCTAGAGGACTAGCGGGGGACGAGAAGTACTTC. Translated, it gives CSARGLAGDEKYF.

The chain couples TRBV30 to TRBJ2-1, with TRBD2 matching 11 bases. Germline V gives CDR1 GTSNPN, CDR2 SVGIG (reference sequence). The CDR3 contains 14 residues. The V segment lost 3 bases and the J segment 4 bases; nucleotides outside the gene matches: 2. Written as DNA, the CDR3 is TGTGCCTGGAGGACTAGCGGGGAATACAATGAGCAGTTCTTC. Protein: CAWRTSGEYNEQFF. Variable domain in full (rest from reference TRBV30 and TRBJ2-1): SQTIHQWPATLVQPVGSPLSLECTVEGTSNPNLYWYRQAAGRGLQLLFYSVGIGQISSEVPQNLSASRPQDRQFILSSKKLLLSDSGFYLCAWRTSGEYNEQFFGPGTRLTVL.

V and J are TRBV20-1 and TRBJ1-5; possible D gene TRBD1, 6 bases. Per the germline V gene, CDR1 is DFQATT and CDR2 is SNEGSKA (reference sequence). The CDR3 is 15 amino acids. V was trimmed by 3 bases and J by 5 bases, leaving 17 bases between them. The CDR3 region is CSARGAGGRYQPQHF. The CDR3 nucleotides are TGCAGTGCTAGGGGGGCCGGGGGAAGGTATCAGCCCCAGCATTTT.

The J gene is TRBJ2-5, the V gene TRBV20-1, with D perhaps matching TRBD2 (5 bases). Germline-derived CDR1 and CDR2 are DFQATT and SNEGSKA (reference sequence). Trimming took 3 bases from V and 5 from J, leaving 13 bases between them. The CDR3 spans 13 residues. CDR3 sequence: CSASRLAEETQYF. CDR3 nucleotide sequence: TGCAGTGCTAGTCGTCTAGCAGAGGAGACCCAGTACTTC.

Judged by abundance, this clone is medium-sized. The CDR3 DNA sequence: TGCAGTGCCCGAACTCTTAGGGACACTGAAGCTTTCTTT. Translating gives CSARTLRDTEAFF. The rearrangement joins TRBV20-1 to TRBJ1-1; D is undetermined. V lost 6 bases, J lost 3 bases, and 14 bases lay in between. This CDR3 region has 13 residues. Germline V gene data show CDR1 as DFQATT and CDR2 as SNEGSKA (reference sequence).

This clone was counted between two and nine times. V usage is TRBV6-2 or TRBV6-3 and J usage is TRBJ2-7; 7 positions agree with TRBD1. J gave up 4 bases and V 2 bases, and 8 bases lay outside the gene matches. Looked up from germline, CDR1 is MNHEY and CDR2 is SVGEGT. CDR3 length equals 15 residues. The chain's CDR3 is CASSYPTGLSYEQYF. The CDR3 coding sequence is TGTGCCAGCAGTTACCCGACAGGGCTTTCATACGAGCAGTACTTC.

The genes are TRBV2 and TRBJ1-2; 10 positions match TRBD1. Looked up from germline, CDR1 is SNHLY and CDR2 is FYNNEI. J gave up 7 bases and V 3 bases, and 5 bases lay outside the gene matches. The length of the CDR3 is 14 residues. The CDR3 reads CASSDRRQGAGYTF. The CDR3 region has the DNA TGTGCCAGCAGTGACCGGAGACAGGGGGCTGGCTACACCTTC. Supplemented by reference TRBV2 and TRBJ1-2, the full variable domain reads EPEVTQTPSHQVTQMGQEVILRCVPISNHLYFYWYRQILGQKVEFLVSFYNNEISEKSEIFDDQFSVERPDGSNFTLKIRSTKLEDSAMYFCASSDRRQGAGYTFGSGTRLTVV.

The V call is TRBV5-5, the J call TRBJ2-1; 7 bases are shared with TRBD2. The V and J ends lost 4 bases and 8 bases, in that order; junction bases with no gene match: 9. In germline, CDR1 is SGHKS, CDR2 YYEKEE (reference sequence). The CDR3 is made up of 14 amino acids. For the CDR3, the DNA is TGTGCCAGCAGCCGCCGACTAGCAAGTGATGAGCAGTTCTTC. This codes for CASSRRLASDEQFF.

The chain uses TRBV20-1 and TRBJ2-7, with 14 bases aligning to TRBD2. Germline CDR1 DFQATT, CDR2 SNEGSKA (reference sequence). The V and J ends lost 0 bases and 9 bases, in that order; junction bases with no gene match: 10. The CDR3 consists of 16 residues. CDR3 sequence: CSARDSVTSGRGVQYV. The CDR3 nucleotides read TGCAGTGCTAGAGACTCCGTGACTAGCGGGAGGGGTGTGCAGTACGTC.

This clone was observed a handful of times. The chain is built from TRBV6-1 and TRBJ2-7; TRBD2 matches at 13 bases. The CDR3 contains 17 residues. Germline V gives CDR1 MNHNS, CDR2 SASEGT. The ends lost 10 bases at V and 0 bases at J; junction bases unmatched: 12. This CDR3 is CATATSGGPLSSYEQYF. The CDR3 bases are TGTGCCACTGCGACTAGCGGGGGGCCCCTGAGCTCCTACGAGCAGTACTTC.

V gene TRBV30 combines with J gene TRBJ2-1; TRBD2 agrees at 11 bases. V dropped 8 bases and J dropped 4; count of bases not matched to a gene: 7. The CDR3 extends over 14 amino acids. The V gene's germline CDR1 is GTSNPN and CDR2 SVGIG (reference sequence). CDR3 sequence (DNA): TGTGCCGGAGGCCTAGCGGGGGGTTACAATGAGCAGTTCTTC. Translated: CAGGLAGGYNEQFF. Drawing the rest from reference TRBV30 and TRBJ2-1, the complete variable domain is SQTIHQWPATLVQPVGSPLSLECTVEGTSNPNLYWYRQAAGRGLQLLFYSVGIGQISSEVPQNLSASRPQDRQFILSSKKLLLSDSGFYLCAGGLAGGYNEQFFGPGTRLTVL.

The chain has TRBV11-3 and TRBJ1-1, with D uncertain. V lost 5 bases, J lost 0 bases, and 7 bases lay in between. The CDR3 consists of 13 residues. Germline V gives CDR1 SGHNT, CDR2 YENEEA. CDR3 coding DNA: TGTGCCAGCAGCCTCCACCTGAACACTGAAGCTTTCTTT. Translating gives CASSLHLNTEAFF.

The rearrangement links TRBV20-1 to TRBJ2-7; 10 positions agree with TRBD1. The germline V gene has CDR1 DFQATT and CDR2 SNEGSKA (reference sequence). The ends lost 5 bases at V and 4 bases at J; junction bases unmatched: 5. This CDR3 contains 13 residues. The CDR3 DNA reads as TGCAGTGCTCCCGGGACAGGGGCGTACGAGCAGTACTTC. It is translated as CSAPGTGAYEQYF.

Details on this clone: A junction boundary mismatches the germline segment, possibly from a read error. The chain combines TRBV27 with TRBJ2-7; D is perhaps TRBD1 or TRBD2 (5 bases each). This CDR3 region has 12 residues. Germline CDR1 and CDR2: MNHEY and SMNVEV (reference sequence). In DNA, the CDR3 is TGTGCCAGCAAAATACCCGCCGGGACCATTTTGTTC. As protein: CASKIPAGTILF.

The chain is built from TRBV24-1 and TRBJ2-5; the match to TRBD2 covers 9 bases. The germline V gene encodes CDR1 KGHDR and CDR2 SFDVKD. The CDR3 contains 15 residues. J was trimmed by 3 bases and V by 10 bases; bases with no gene match: 11. The CDR3 nucleotides are TGTGCCACTTCCGGGACTAGCTCCGGGGAAGAGACCCAGTACTTC. It is translated as CATSGTSSGEETQYF.

This clone has a single count. This rearrangement joins TRBV20-1 to TRBJ2-7; TRBD2 matches at 8 bases. The CDR3 sequence is 14 residues long. V lost 3 bases, J lost 6 bases, and 10 bases stayed unmatched. The germline gives CDR1 DFQATT, CDR2 SNEGSKA (reference sequence). The CDR3 region is CSASGRAGISEQYF. DNA for the CDR3: TGCAGTGCTAGCGGGAGGGCCGGAATCTCCGAGCAGTACTTC.

This clone was seen a few times. The chain joins TRBV27 to TRBJ2-1, with 10 bases lining up with TRBD1. Germline CDR1 and CDR2: MNHEY and SMNVEV (reference sequence). This CDR3 spans 15 amino acids. With 6 bases clipped from V and 9 bases from J, the junction kept 11 bases outside the gene matches. The chain's CDR3 is CASSASGTGAGEQFF. Written as DNA, the CDR3 is TGTGCCAGCAGCGCAAGTGGGACAGGGGCGGGTGAGCAGTTCTTC.

This chain connects TRBV29-1 to TRBJ2-5, with D possibly TRBD2 on 7 matching bases. CDR3 length: 14 amino acids. Germline V gene lookup returns CDR1 SQVTM and CDR2 ANQGSEA. Trimming took 6 bases from V and 4 from J, leaving 18 bases between them. CDR3: CSVRGGGAGETQYF. Here the CDR3 DNA reads TGCAGCGTGAGAGGGGGGGGGGCCGGAGAGACCCAGTACTTC. The full variable domain, in which reference TRBV29-1 and TRBJ2-5 provide the parts outside the CDR3, is SAVISQKPSRDICQRGTSLTIQCQVDSQVTMMFWYRQQPGQSLTLIATANQGSEATYESGFVIDKFPISRPNLTFSTLTVSNMSPEDSSIYLCSVRGGGAGETQYFGPGTRLLVL.

The V call is TRBV12-3 or TRBV12-4, the J call TRBJ1-2; D is unclear. The CDR3 contains 15 residues. Trimming cost V 2 bases and J 4 bases, with 14 bases left between them. The CDR3 coding sequence is TGTGCCAGCAGTTTACAGGCAGGCCCCTTCTATGGCTACACCTTC. Protein: CASSLQAGPFYGYTF.